A single sample gave rise to the 24 T cell receptor beta chains below, sequenced in a study of cytomegalovirus exposure and HLA in healthy donors. The PCR ran on 60 Vbeta and 13 Jbeta primers. Assay used: immunoSEQ multiplex PCR; TCRdb lists only in-frame clones, some missing. The sample contains about 59,000 clones, about 69% of which appear only once. The sample consisted of PBMCs. The source of these receptors is a man aged 25-45 years in good health and CMV-seropositive.

CDR3 region: CASRAGQAVQPQHF. In DNA form, the CDR3 reads TGTGCCAGTAGGGCCGGACAGGCAGTCCAGCCCCAGCATTTT. V is TRBV19 and J is TRBJ1-5; 7 bases are a match to TRBD1. Losses at the gene ends were 6 bases for V and 7 bases for J; bases not matched to a gene: 9. Looked up from germline, CDR1 is LNHDA and CDR2 is SQIVND (reference sequence). This CDR3 is 14 amino acids long. Using reference TRBV19 and TRBJ1-5 for the parts outside the CDR3, the full variable domain is DGGITQSPKYLFRKEGQNVTLSCEQNLNHDAMYWYRQDPGQGLRLIYYSQIVNDFQKGDIAEGYSVSREKKESFPLTVTSAQKNPTAFYLCASRAGQAVQPQHFGDGTRLSIL.

A few counts support this clone. This rearrangement joins TRBV6-5 to TRBJ2-7, with D maybe TRBD1 (5 bases). Germline-derived CDR1 and CDR2 are MNHEY and SVGAGI. Trimming left V 2 bases short and J 2 bases short, with 13 bases between. This CDR3 contains 15 residues. The CDR3 nucleotides are TGTGCCAGCAGTTACAAATCCCAGGGCCCCTACGAGCAGTACTTC. This gives the protein CASSYKSQGPYEQYF.

The chain joins TRBV7-2 to TRBJ2-5; 10 bases agree with TRBD2. The V gene end was trimmed by 4 bases and the J gene end by 1 base; junction bases not matched to a gene: 6. The CDR3 spans 16 residues. From germline, CDR1 is SGHTA and CDR2 FQGNSA. In DNA, the CDR3 is TGTGCCAGCAGCTACCGAGCGGGGGGGCTCCAAGAGACCCAGTACTTC. Its protein is CASSYRAGGLQETQYF.

This chain links TRBV30 with TRBJ2-5, with D possibly matching TRBD2 (5 bases). The CDR3 consists of 15 residues. V shed 3 bases and J shed 5 bases, with 19 bases lying between them. Germline V gene sequence: CDR1 GTSNPN, CDR2 SVGIG (reference sequence). The CDR3 DNA follows: TGTGCCTGGAGCACCTCAAGCGGCCCATGGGAGACCCAGTACTTC. This encodes CAWSTSSGPWETQYF.

The rearrangement uses TRBV7-2 and TRBJ2-3; TRBD2 might be the D (6 bases). This CDR3 has 13 residues. The germline V gene encodes CDR1 SGHTA and CDR2 FQGNSA. V lost 5 bases to trimming and J lost 6 bases, with 12 bases between them. The CDR3 here is CASSHSAGDTQYF. CDR3 DNA: TGTGCCAGCAGCCACTCGGCGGGGGATACGCAGTATTTT.

The chain carries TRBV30 and TRBJ1-4, with D possibly being TRBD1 (5 bases). The germline CDR1 and CDR2 sequences are GTSNPN and SVGIG (reference sequence). V lost 5 bases and J lost 4, with 14 bases in between. The CDR3 has 14 residues. The CDR3 sequence: CAWGVTDHNEKLFF. The CDR3 DNA sequence: TGTGCCTGGGGGGTGACAGACCATAATGAAAAACTGTTTTTT.

Of note for this clone: An end of the junction does not agree with germline; a read error may underlie this. The gene calls are TRBV27 and TRBJ1-4; TRBD1 aligns across 7 bases. The CDR3 is 14 amino acids. The germline V gene has CDR1 MNHEY and CDR2 SMNVEV (reference sequence). The CDR3: CASSFDRVGEKLVF. The CDR3 nucleotides read TGTGCCAGCAGTTTCGACAGGGTTGGGGAAAAACTGGTTTTT.

The V call is TRBV27, the J call TRBJ1-2; D gene unclear. V lost 2 bases, J lost 0 bases, and 10 bases lay in between. The germline gives CDR1 MNHEY, CDR2 SMNVEV (reference sequence). There are 15 residues in the CDR3. CDR3 loop: CASSLAGSPNYGYTF. The CDR3 coding sequence is TGTGCCAGCAGTTTAGCGGGGTCTCCTAACTATGGCTACACCTTC.

V and J are TRBV18 and TRBJ1-2; TRBD1 aligns across 9 bases. This CDR3 is 16 amino acids long. Germline values: CDR1 KGHSH, CDR2 LQKENI. V trimming: 6 bases; J trimming: 4 bases; junction bases outside the gene matches: 12. The CDR3 DNA reads as TGTGCCAGCTCGCCCAGCACAGGGGGCTTCGGCTATGGCTACACCTTC. It is translated as CASSPSTGGFGYGYTF.

The chain carries TRBV5-1 and TRBJ1-1, with D unclear. V was trimmed by 3 bases and J by 0 bases, leaving 12 bases between them. CDR1 and CDR2 (germline): SGHRS, YFSETQ. The CDR3 contains 15 residues. CDR3 DNA sequence: TGCGCCAGCAGCTGGCCGGCGGGCGTGAACACTGAAGCTTTCTTT. This gives the protein CASSWPAGVNTEAFF.

The chain carries TRBV7-8 and TRBJ1-6; TRBD1 agrees at 8 bases. V lost 1 base, J lost 6 bases, and 8 bases stayed unmatched. The V gene's germline CDR1 is SGHVS and CDR2 FQNEAQ. CDR3 length equals 17 residues. The CDR3 reads CASSLGQGQGGNSPLHF. DNA of the CDR3: TGTGCCAGCAGCTTAGGACAAGGACAGGGAGGTAATTCACCCCTCCACTTT.

The rearrangement links TRBV28 to TRBJ1-2, with 8 nucleotides matching TRBD1. CDR1 is MDHEN, CDR2 SYDVKM, per germline. The J segment lost 8 bases and the V segment lost 1 base, leaving 15 bases of the junction unmatched. The CDR3 totals 17 residues. The DNA of the CDR3 is TGTGCCAGCAGTTTATCCGACAGGGGCTCCGCCCTAGGAGGCTACACCTTC. Translating gives CASSLSDRGSALGGYTF.

This chain uses TRBV6-5 with TRBJ2-5; TRBD2 agrees at 8 bases. The CDR3 is 14 amino acids. The germline CDR1 and CDR2 sequences are MNHEY and SVGAGI. Germline trimming cut 6 bases from V and 5 bases from J; bases unmatched to any gene: 8. CDR3 nucleotide sequence: TGTGCCAGCAGCTTCGGGAGGGCAGGCGAGACCCAGTACTTC. It yields the protein CASSFGRAGETQYF.

The CDR3 reads CASSVGLAPGENEQFF. DNA of the CDR3: TGTGCCAGCAGCGTAGGGCTGGCCCCAGGGGAAAATGAGCAGTTCTTC. The chain joins TRBV9 to TRBJ2-1; maybe TRBD1 (6 bases). Trimming removed 0 bases at V and 7 bases at J, with 17 bases between. Germline V gives CDR1 SGDLS, CDR2 YYNGEE. This CDR3 region has 16 residues.

The genes are TRBV21-1 and TRBJ1-6; TRBD1, the D gene given by the table, was not confirmed from the DNA. TRBV21-1 is described as a pseudogene. CDR3 length: 15 amino acids. CDR3 coding DNA: TGTGCCAGCGGGGACAGGGGGCGACTTGATTCACCCCTCCACTTT. This encodes CASGDRGRLDSPLHF.

This clone was recorded a few times. CDR3 nucleotides: TGCGCCAGCAGCTTAACTTTCGGGCAGCCCCAGCATTTT. Its protein is CASSLTFGQPQHF. The chain joins TRBV5-1 to TRBJ1-5; D not resolved. Germline CDR1 reads SGHRS; CDR2 reads YFSETQ. The CDR3 loop spans 13 amino acids. The V end was cut by 2 bases, the J end by 7 bases, with 10 bases between.

There are a few counts of this clone. The chain is built from TRBV4-2 and TRBJ1-2, with D possibly TRBD1 on 5 matching bases. This CDR3 spans 14 amino acids. Deletions cut 7 bases from V and 3 bases from J, with 15 bases between. Germline-derived CDR1 and CDR2 are LGHNA and YNFKEQ. The CDR3 DNA follows: TGTGCCAGCAAGCCGGGGGGGACTCACTATGGCTACACCTTC. Protein: CASKPGGTHYGYTF.

This clone was found once. V and J are TRBV19 and TRBJ2-4, with D perhaps matching TRBD1 (6 bases). The length of the CDR3 is 14 residues. Germline CDR1 is LNHDA and CDR2 is SQIVND (reference sequence). Trimming took 5 bases from V and 9 from J, leaving 17 bases between them. The CDR3 region is CASSVDRPPSIQYF. CDR3 sequence (DNA): TGTGCCAGTAGTGTCGACAGGCCGCCCAGCATTCAGTACTTC.

The rearrangement links TRBV21-1 to TRBJ1-4; TRBD1 is the table's D call and was not checked against the DNA. TRBV21-1 is recorded as a pseudogene. The CDR3 contains 13 residues. CDR3 sequence: CATTGTGNEKLFF. The CDR3 coding sequence is TGTGCCACCACCGGGACAGGGAATGAAAAACTGTTTTTT.

V usage is TRBV6-1 and J usage is TRBJ1-4, with D perhaps TRBD1 (6 bases). The CDR3 runs to 14 residues. CDR1 and CDR2 from the germline V gene are MNHNS and SASEGT. V lost 8 bases and J lost 5, with 15 bases in between. CDR3 coding DNA: TGTGCCAGCGCCCTGGACAGACAAAATGAAAAACTGTTTTTT. This sequence encodes CASALDRQNEKLFF.

The chain links TRBV6-1 to TRBJ1-3; D uncertain. Looked up from germline, CDR1 is MNHNS and CDR2 is SASEGT. V lost 10 bases and J lost 3, with 16 bases in between. The length of the CDR3 is 14 residues. The CDR3 is CAIGIGAHGNTIYF. CDR3 nucleotides: TGTGCCATCGGGATCGGTGCACATGGAAACACCATATATTTT.

V is TRBV6-5 and J is TRBJ1-6; possibly TRBD1 for D (6 bases). From germline, CDR1 is MNHEY and CDR2 SVGAGI. The V end was cut by 6 bases, the J end by 15 bases, with 12 bases between. The CDR3 is made up of 11 amino acids. DNA of the CDR3: TGTGCCAGCAGGGGGGACAAGCTCCTCCACTTT. It specifies CASRGDKLLHF.

The rearrangement joins TRBV4-3 to TRBJ1-5; 9 positions match TRBD1. The CDR3 has 16 residues. After removal of 2 bases from V and 7 bases from J, the junction contained 9 bases not matched to a gene. Per the germline V gene, CDR1 is LGHNA and CDR2 is YSLEER. CDR3: CASSQSITGGQQPQHF. The CDR3 DNA is TGCGCCAGCAGCCAATCAATTACAGGGGGCCAACAGCCCCAGCATTTT.

Only a few counts were recorded for this clone. V and J are TRBV29-1 and TRBJ1-1; D unresolved. CDR3 length equals 14 residues. Trimming removed 4 bases from V and 0 bases from J, with 12 bases in between. Germline lookup yields CDR1 SQVTM and CDR2 ANQGSEA. The CDR3 protein is CSVVGLAVNTEAFF. Here the CDR3 DNA reads TGCAGCGTTGTGGGTTTAGCAGTGAACACTGAAGCTTTCTTT.